This TCR beta chain was captured by sequencing in a study of T cell responses to AZD1222 COVID-19 vaccine. This clone has a single count. This CDR3 is 13 amino acids long. V lost 3 bases and J lost 11; bases outside the gene matches: 8. Per germline, CDR1 WNHNN and CDR2 SYGVQD (reference sequence). Data came from immunoSEQ multiplex PCR; TCRdb stores just in-frame clones and leaves some out. The sample lists some 150,000 clones; about nine tenths were seen once. This receptor was taken from an adult in good health. This specimen consisted of peripheral blood, obtained on day 0 of AZD1222 vaccination. The V call is TRBV10-1, the J call TRBJ1-2, with TRBD1 identical over 8 bases. CDR3 residues: CASSDPGQAPYTF. The CDR3 bases are TGCGCCAGCAGTGACCCGGGACAGGCACCTTACACCTTC.